These 13 T cell receptor beta chains share one sample of origin, sequenced in a study of shared clonotypes between healthy human individuals. The table came from immunoSEQ multiplex PCR; TCRdb's copy has only in-frame clones and leaves some out. The sample lists 2,500,000 or so clones, over 85% occurring once. The sequencing sample was made of naive CD4+ T cells from PBMCs. The subset denotes: CD45RA+ positively selected. Receptors originate from a young man in good health. Some clones in this sample may be carry-over from other donors' samples.

The V gene is TRBV5-1, the J gene TRBJ2-3; D ambiguous. This CDR3 region has 16 residues. Trimming removed 1 base from V and 0 bases from J, with 12 bases in between. CDR1 and CDR2 (germline): SGHRS, YFSETQ. CDR3 sequence: CASSLMLSPSTDTQYF. As DNA, the CDR3 is TGCGCCAGCAGCTTGATGCTCTCCCCTAGCACAGATACGCAGTATTTT.

The chain has TRBV7-3 and TRBJ2-1, with D possibly being TRBD1 (6 bases). In germline, CDR1 is SGHTA, CDR2 FQGTGA. V was cut by 5 bases and J by 10 bases, with 21 bases left in between. CDR3 size: 15 residues. Written as DNA, the CDR3 is TGTGCCAGCAGCCTAAGGGCCCCACAGGGAACAGAGCAGTTCTTC. It is translated as CASSLRAPQGTEQFF.

CDR3 sequence reads: CASSEPRSPGNTIYF. As DNA, the CDR3 is TGTGCCAGCAGTGAACCCCGAAGCCCGGGAAACACCATATATTTT. The genes are TRBV2 and TRBJ1-3; D ambiguous. The V gene's germline CDR1 is SNHLY and CDR2 FYNNEI. Trimming stripped 2 bases from V and 4 bases from J, with 12 bases between. The CDR3 length is 15 residues.

This chain joins TRBV7-3 and TRBJ2-1; tentatively, D is TRBD2 (5 bases). With 2 bases removed from V and 2 bases from J, the gap between germline ends came to 10 bases. Germline CDR1 and CDR2: SGHTA and FQGTGA. The CDR3 has 15 residues. CDR3 loop: CASSLVIATYNEQFF. The CDR3 DNA follows: TGTGCCAGCAGCTTAGTAATAGCGACCTACAATGAGCAGTTCTTC.

The rearrangement uses TRBV5-4 and TRBJ2-3; TRBD2 matches 9 bases. The CDR3 is made up of 15 amino acids. J was trimmed by 2 bases and V by 4 bases; bases with no gene match: 5. Germline loops: CDR1 SGHNT, CDR2 YYREEE (reference sequence). For the CDR3, the DNA is TGTGCCAGCAGCACCCGGACTAGCGCCACAGATACGCAGTATTTT. Translation gives CASSTRTSATDTQYF.

On this clone itself: The sample carries other DNA sequences with the same CDR3. The chain joins TRBV9 to TRBJ2-5, with 15 bases that match TRBD2. Germline V gene sequence: CDR1 SGDLS, CDR2 YYNGEE. The CDR3 is 16 amino acids. J gave up 2 bases and V 4 bases, and 3 bases lay outside the gene matches. The CDR3 DNA sequence: TGTGCCAGCAGCCCGGGACTAGCGGGAGGACAAGAGACCCAGTACTTC. Translation gives CASSPGLAGGQETQYF.

Regarding this clone: The same CDR3 can be traced to other DNA sequences in this sample. The chain employs TRBV7-2 and TRBJ2-3; D ambiguous. The CDR3 is 12 residues long. Germline CDR1 SGHTA, CDR2 FQGNSA. Trimming cost V 3 bases and J 4 bases, with 5 bases left between them. The chain's CDR3 is CASSLGADTQYF. The CDR3 DNA sequence: TGTGCCAGCAGCTTGGGTGCAGATACGCAGTATTTT.

Worth noting for this clone: The sample carries other DNA sequences with the same CDR3. The V call is TRBV5-1, the J call TRBJ2-5, with 11 bases fitting TRBD2. Germline CDR1 reads SGHRS; CDR2 reads YFSETQ. V lost 4 bases, J lost 2 bases, and 4 bases stayed unmatched. The CDR3 runs to 15 residues. The CDR3 region has the DNA TGCGCCAGCAGCGGGGGGACTAGCGGACAAGAGACCCAGTACTTC. Its protein is CASSGGTSGQETQYF.

A note on this clone: The sample holds other DNA sequences that translate to the same CDR3. This chain uses TRBV6-5 with TRBJ2-7, with 10 bases lining up with TRBD1. CDR3 length equals 14 residues. The J segment lost 2 bases and the V segment lost 5 bases, leaving 3 bases of the junction unmatched. Germline V gene data show CDR1 as MNHEY and CDR2 as SVGAGI. For the CDR3, the DNA is TGTGCCAGCAGTCGGGACAGGGGAACCTACGAGCAGTACTTC. This encodes CASSRDRGTYEQYF.

The chain joins TRBV29-1 to TRBJ2-1; maybe TRBD2 (7 bases). V was trimmed by 6 bases and J by 7 bases, leaving 34 bases between them. Germline loops: CDR1 SQVTM, CDR2 ANQGSEA. CDR3 length: 19 residues. The CDR3 coding sequence is TGCAGCGTACCCCCGGGGGCCGACCACACTAGCGCGGGTAGGAATGAGCAGTTCTTC. Protein product: CSVPPGADHTSAGRNEQFF.

The gene calls are TRBV29-1 and TRBJ2-6, with D unclear. Germline V gene sequence: CDR1 SQVTM, CDR2 ANQGSEA. Between the trimmed V and J ends, which lost 0 bases and 0 bases, there was a span of 9 bases. This CDR3 has 16 residues. The CDR3 reads CSVEEPPSSGANVLTF. In nucleotides, the CDR3 is TGCAGCGTTGAAGAGCCCCCTAGCTCTGGGGCCAACGTCCTGACTTTC. The full variable domain, in which reference TRBV29-1 and TRBJ2-6 provide the parts outside the CDR3, is SAVISQKPSRDICQRGTSLTIQCQVDSQVTMMFWYRQQPGQSLTLIATANQGSEATYESGFVIDKFPISRPNLTFSTLTVSNMSPEDSSIYLCSVEEPPSSGANVLTFGAGSRLTVL.

This clone came up once. It is likely a read error, because the conserved phenylalanine at the end of the CDR3 is missing. The J gene is TRBJ2-3, the V gene TRBV7-2; D tentatively reads TRBD1 or TRBD2 (5 bases each). Germline CDR1 is SGHTA and CDR2 is FQGNSA. There are 15 residues in the CDR3. Trimming removed 5 bases from V and 4 bases from J, with 16 bases in between. The CDR3 protein is CASSVGRGGADTQYS. The CDR3 DNA reads as TGTGCCAGCAGCGTAGGACGGGGCGGCGCAGATACGCAGTATTCT.

J is TRBJ2-3 and V is TRBV7-9; 7 nucleotides agree with TRBD1. Germline V gene sequence: CDR1 SEHNR, CDR2 FQNEAQ (reference sequence). The CDR3 consists of 13 residues. Losses at the gene ends were 4 bases for V and 4 bases for J; bases not matched to a gene: 2. In DNA, the CDR3 is TGTGCCAGCAGCTCCAGGGGGTCAGATACGCAGTATTTT. It encodes CASSSRGSDTQYF.